The rows below give T cell receptor beta chains drawn from one sample of a study of cytomegalovirus exposure and HLA in healthy donors. Sequencing was performed with immunoSEQ multiplex PCR; in TCRdb, only in-frame clones are kept and a portion is missing. The sample contains approximately 170,000 clones, approximately 77% of which appear only once. The sample taken for sequencing was PBMCs. These receptors came from a male donor in good health and CMV-seronegative. Each CDR3 is given with its conserved first and last residue. A D gene is named only where the DNA matches it firmly. Size is omitted from some rows. Given values are once, few, many or a class for expanded clones.

clone size	V gene	J gene	D gene	CDR3 DNA	CDR3 protein
.	TRBV21-1	TRBJ2-3	.	TGTGCCAGCAGCAAAATCCACACACTAGCTCCGGCAAGCACAGATACGCAGTATTTT	CASSKIHTLAPASTDTQYF
.	TRBV19	TRBJ1-1	.	TGTGCCAGTACGCAGATAATGAACACTGAAGCTTTCTTT	CASTQIMNTEAFF
.	TRBV6-6	TRBJ2-7	.	TGTGCCAGCAGCCCCGGCTTCCCGGACACCTACGAGCAGTACTTC	CASSPGFPDTYEQYF
.	TRBV19	TRBJ2-7	TRBD2	TGTGCCAGTAGCCCTCAGCGGGGGGTTTACGAGCAGTACTTC	CASSPQRGVYEQYF
.	TRBV5-4	TRBJ2-1	TRBD2	TGTGCCAGCAGCCCCCCTCAGCGGGAGATAAATGAGCAGTTCTTC	CASSPPQREINEQFF
.	TRBV7-9	TRBJ2-2	.	TGTTCCCAGGGGACGAACACCGGGGAGCTGTTTTTT	CSQGTNTGELFF
.	TRBV6-4	TRBJ2-2	.	TGTGCCAGCAGACGGGACACAACGAACACCGGGGAGCTGTTTTTT	CASRRDTTNTGELFF
.	TRBV19	TRBJ1-4	TRBD1	TGTGCCAGTATTAGCAGGACAGGGGGCGTTGAAAAACTGTTTTTT	CASISRTGGVEKLFF
.	TRBV27	TRBJ2-6	TRBD2	TGTGCCAGCACTCTGGGGACTAGCGGGAACGTCCTGACTTTC	CASTLGTSGNVLTF
.	TRBV19	TRBJ2-5	.	TGTGCCAGTAGTATAGGTGGGGCAGAGTCGCCTTGGAGGGAGCAGTACTTC	CASSIGGAESPWREQYF
.	TRBV6-5	TRBJ2-4	TRBD1	TGTGCCAGCAGTTACGCACAGGGGGACATTCAGTACTTC	CASSYAQGDIQYF
few	TRBV5-4	TRBJ2-1	TRBD2	TGTGCCAGCAGCTTGGAAGCGGGAGGGAACAATGAGCAGTTCTTC	CASSLEAGGNNEQFF
once	TRBV4-1	TRBJ2-1	.	TGCGCCAGCAGCCAACCCACCCAGACAGGTTTGAATGAGCAGTTCTTC	CASSQPTQTGLNEQFF
.	TRBV13	TRBJ2-7	.	TGTGCCAGCAGCACACAGGGTAGCTCCTACGAGCAGTACTTC	CASSTQGSSYEQYF
few	TRBV10-3	TRBJ1-6	.	TGTGCCATCAGTGTCACGGAGATGAGTTCACCCCTCCACTTT	CAISVTEMSSPLHF
.	TRBV2	TRBJ2-3	TRBD2	TGTGCCAGCAGTGAAGGAAGGTTAACAGCAGGACTAGCGGGGCCTAGCACAGATACGCAGTATTTT	CASSEGRLTAGLAGPSTDTQYF
once	TRBV6-5	TRBJ1-2	.	TGTGCCAGCAGTTACTCGTCCGGTTTCTATGGCTACACCTTC	CASSYSSGFYGYTF
.	TRBV5-3	TRBJ2-7	.	TGTGCCAGAAGCTGCTTGTGGGGCGCAAAGGTCCACGAGCAGTACTTC	CARSCLWGAKVHEQYF
.	TRBV6-1	TRBJ1-2	.	TGTGCCAGCAGCCGGGTCCCTAACTATGGCTACACCTTC	CASSRVPNYGYTF
.	TRBV7-9	TRBJ2-1	TRBD1	TGTTCCAGCAGCCCACTGAGGTCACAGGGGTCATACAATGAGCAGTTCTTC	CSSSPLRSQGSYNEQFF
.	TRBV14	TRBJ2-3	.	TGTGCCAGCAGCCAATATCCCAGGATATGGGATACGCAGTATTTT	CASSQYPRIWDTQYF
.	TRBV16	TRBJ2-2	TRBD2	TGTGCCAGCACCAGGGACTACCCCACCGGGGAGCTGTTTTTT	CASTRDYPTGELFF
.	TRBV7-9	TRBJ2-1	.	TGTGCCAGCAGCTTAGGAGGTGCGGCCGAAGGCCTTGAGCAGTTCTTC	CASSLGGAAEGLEQFF
once	TRBV11-2	TRBJ1-3	.	TGTGCCAGCAGCTTAGACGGGGGGGCCGGGGGCCGGGGAGGAAACACCATATATTTT	CASSLDGGAGGRGGNTIYF
once	TRBV5-1	TRBJ2-2	.	TGCGCCAGCAGCCCCCTAGTAGGCAAGAACACCGGGGAGCTGTTTTTT	CASSPLVGKNTGELFF
.	TRBV18	TRBJ2-7	.	TGTGCCAGCTCACAACTACTAGCTTACGAGCAGTACTTC	CASSQLLAYEQYF
few	TRBV7-3	TRBJ2-1	TRBD1	TGTGCCAGCAGCTCGGGACAGGGGCGCAATGAGCAGTTCTTC	CASSSGQGRNEQFF